The next 15 T cell receptor beta chains were all read from a single sample in a study of shared clonotypes between healthy human individuals. The repertoire was sequenced with immunoSEQ multiplex PCR; TCRdb's copy has only in-frame clones and lacks some. The sample records about 490,000 clones, around 80% being singletons. The specimen sequenced was PBMCs. These receptor sequences come from a woman between 40 and 55 years old in good health. Some clones in this sample may be carry-over from other donors' samples.

Here the CDR3 reads CASSSRRGGEQYF. The CDR3 DNA reads as TGTGCCAGCAGCTCCCGGCGGGGGGGTGAGCAGTACTTC. The rearrangement links TRBV7-2 to TRBJ2-7; TRBD2 aligns across 9 bases. Germline CDR1 reads SGHTA; CDR2 reads FQGNSA. This CDR3 is 13 amino acids long. V lost 4 bases, J lost 7 bases, and 5 bases stayed unmatched.

V gene TRBV30 combines with J gene TRBJ2-3; no definite D call. The CDR3 contains 13 residues. V was shortened by 0 bases and J by 4 bases, with 8 bases between the two germline ends. CDR1 and CDR2 from the germline V gene are GTSNPN and SVGIG (reference sequence). The CDR3 sequence is CAWSVRGADTQYF. The CDR3 DNA sequence: TGTGCCTGGAGTGTACGTGGCGCAGATACGCAGTATTTT.

The chain links TRBV25-1 to TRBJ2-1; D remains unclear. Germline-derived CDR1 and CDR2 are MGHDK and SYGVNS. Deletions cut 1 base from V and 9 bases from J, with 4 bases between. The length of the CDR3 is 11 residues. CDR3 amino acids: CASSEFREQFF. The CDR3 nucleotides read TGTGCCAGCAGTGAATTTCGTGAGCAGTTCTTC. Full variable domain (rest looked up from reference TRBV25-1 and TRBJ2-1): EADIYQTPRYLVIGTGKKITLECSQTMGHDKMYWYQQDPGMELHLIHYSYGVNSTEKGDLSSESTVSRIRTEHFPLTLESARPSHTSQYLCASSEFREQFFGPGTRLTVL.

This clone was seen at least ten times. The CDR3 spells CTSSQEALAGDQPYEQYF. Written as DNA, the CDR3 is TGCACCAGCAGCCAAGAGGCACTAGCGGGAGATCAACCTTACGAGCAGTACTTC. The genes are TRBV1 and TRBJ2-7; whether TRBD2, the table's D call, matches the DNA was not checked. TRBV1 is described as a pseudogene. This CDR3 contains 18 residues.

The chain joins TRBV6-5 to TRBJ2-5; 10 bases fit TRBD2. The length of the CDR3 is 16 residues. In germline, CDR1 is MNHEY, CDR2 SVGAGI. V was pared by 0 bases and J by 5 bases, with 6 bases of the junction left unmatched. The chain's CDR3 is CASSYSPQREGETQYF. The CDR3 bases are TGTGCCAGCAGTTACTCTCCACAGCGGGAGGGTGAGACCCAGTACTTC.

V is TRBV28 and J is TRBJ1-2; 9 nucleotides align to TRBD1. The CDR3 consists of 17 residues. J lost 4 bases, V lost 5 bases, and 14 bases had no gene match. The germline gives CDR1 MDHEN, CDR2 SYDVKM. CDR3 loop: CASSPGSGTGLVYGYTF. CDR3 in DNA: TGTGCCAGCAGTCCCGGTTCTGGGACAGGGTTGGTCTATGGCTACACCTTC.

The CDR3 reads CASSVVSGSMTGELFF. In DNA form, the CDR3 reads TGTGCCAGCAGCGTCGTTAGCGGGAGCATGACCGGGGAGCTGTTTTTT. The chain has TRBV7-2 and TRBJ2-2; 9 bases line up with TRBD2. This CDR3 is 16 amino acids long. The ends lost 5 bases at V and 5 bases at J; junction bases unmatched: 9. Germline CDR1 is SGHTA and CDR2 is FQGNSA.

The chain combines TRBV14 with TRBJ2-2; 7 bases fit TRBD2. CDR3 length: 16 residues. In germline, CDR1 is SGHDN, CDR2 FVKESK. The V and J ends lost 5 bases and 0 bases, in that order; junction bases with no gene match: 6. CDR3 in amino acids: CASSTSSGANTGELFF. As DNA, the CDR3 is TGTGCCAGCAGCACATCTAGCGGCGCGAACACCGGGGAGCTGTTTTTT.

CDR3 nucleotide sequence: TGTGCCAGCAGTGAAGAAATGACAGTCCAAGAGACCCAGTACTTC. It encodes CASSEEMTVQETQYF. The chain recombines TRBV2 with TRBJ2-5; D might be TRBD1 (5 bases). The CDR3 runs 15 residues. The germline V gene has CDR1 SNHLY and CDR2 FYNNEI. V lost 1 base and J 1 base, leaving 10 bases between the germline ends.

J is TRBJ2-1 and V is TRBV10-3, with D unresolved. The CDR3 extends over 12 amino acids. Trimming left V 6 bases short and J 6 bases short, with 9 bases between. Germline V gene sequence: CDR1 ENHRY, CDR2 SYGVKD. CDR3 nucleotide sequence: TGTGCCATCAGCCAGAATAGCAATGAGCAGTTCTTC. Its protein is CAISQNSNEQFF.

This clone was counted many times. Other nucleotide sequences in the sample specify the same CDR3. The V gene is TRBV30, the J gene TRBJ2-1, with no clear D. Trimming cost V 5 bases and J 6 bases, with 14 bases left between them. From germline, CDR1 is GTSNPN and CDR2 SVGIG (reference sequence). This CDR3 region has 13 residues. The CDR3 reads CAWSAGPPNEQFF. CDR3 in DNA: TGTGCCTGGTCCGCCGGTCCGCCCAATGAGCAGTTCTTC.

This chain links TRBV11-2 with TRBJ2-6; TRBD1 agrees at 8 bases. Per the germline V gene, CDR1 is SGHAT and CDR2 is FQNNGV. V was clipped by 6 bases and J by 2 bases; unmatched bases: 6. CDR3 size: 16 residues. The CDR3 reads CASRRPGGAGANVLTF. CDR3 sequence (DNA): TGTGCCAGCAGACGCCCAGGGGGCGCTGGGGCCAACGTCCTGACTTTC.

This clone was seen a handful of times. This CDR3 is also generated by other DNA sequences in the sample. The CDR3 nucleotides read TGTGCCAGCAGCTTAACTAGCGGGAGCTACGAGCAGTACTTC. Residues: CASSLTSGSYEQYF. V usage is TRBV7-2 and J usage is TRBJ2-7, with TRBD2 identical over 11 bases. V shed 2 bases and J 3 bases; nucleotides not matched to a gene: 0. The V gene's germline CDR1 is SGHTA and CDR2 FQGNSA. The CDR3 runs to 14 residues.

A note on this clone: The sample contains more than one DNA sequence encoding this CDR3. The V gene is TRBV30, the J gene TRBJ1-1; a weak D match, TRBD1 (5 bases). The germline V gene encodes CDR1 GTSNPN and CDR2 SVGIG (reference sequence). V was shortened by 0 bases and J by 4 bases, with 15 bases between the two germline ends. The CDR3 is 15 residues long. The CDR3 spells CAWSVRGRSGTEAFF. The CDR3, as DNA: TGTGCCTGGAGTGTGCGGGGGAGGTCAGGCACTGAAGCTTTCTTT.

V is TRBV7-2 and J is TRBJ2-3; no reliable D call. Germline V lookup: CDR1 SGHTA, CDR2 FQGNSA. Trimming cost V 8 bases and J 2 bases, with 11 bases left between them. The CDR3 spans 13 residues. This CDR3 reads CASRRSLTDTQYF. In DNA form, the CDR3 reads TGTGCCAGCCGCCGGAGCCTCACAGATACGCAGTATTTT.